These T cell receptor beta chains were read from a single sample in a study of blood T cell repertoires in COVID-19. The repertoire was sequenced with immunoSEQ multiplex PCR; TCRdb's copy has only in-frame clones and lacks some. The sample has a few hundred thousand clones; more than 85% are singletons. The sample taken for sequencing was peripheral blood. The receptors shown here come from a woman between 55 and 75 years old with COVID-19, enrolled during active disease. CDR3s include the opening cysteine and the closing phenylalanine or tryptophan. D genes are given only for firm matches. Some rows have no size entry. The others give once, few or many, or a class for an expanded clone.

d_gene: TRBD2
abundance: few
j_gene: TRBJ2-2
v_gene: TRBV19
CDR3nt: TGTGCCAGTAGTACTCTTAGCGGGGTGAACACCGGGGAGCTGTTTTTT
CDR3aa: CASSTLSGVNTGELFF

d_gene: -
abundance: few
j_gene: TRBJ2-1
v_gene: TRBV2
CDR3nt: TGTGCCAGCAGTGTTTTAGCGGAGACCTACAATGAGCAGTTCTTC
CDR3aa: CASSVLAETYNEQFF

d_gene: TRBD1
abundance: -
j_gene: TRBJ1-3
v_gene: TRBV2
CDR3nt: TGTGCCAGCAGTGTGGGACAGGGGCTGGGAAACACCATATATTTT
CDR3aa: CASSVGQGLGNTIYF

d_gene: TRBD1
abundance: -
j_gene: TRBJ1-2
v_gene: TRBV10-3
CDR3nt: TGTGCCATCAGTCGACAGGGGTCCTATGGCTACACCTTC
CDR3aa: CAISRQGSYGYTF

d_gene: TRBD2
abundance: -
j_gene: TRBJ2-2
v_gene: TRBV4-1
CDR3nt: TGCGCCAGCAGCCCACCGCCGGGACTAGCGGGAGCCACCGGGGAGCTGTTTTTT
CDR3aa: CASSPPPGLAGATGELFF

d_gene: TRBD1
abundance: -
j_gene: TRBJ2-7
v_gene: TRBV23-1
CDR3nt: TGCGCCAGCAGTCCCCCGGACAGGCTCGCCTACGAGCAGTACTTC
CDR3aa: CASSPPDRLAYEQYF

d_gene: -
abundance: -
j_gene: TRBJ1-1
v_gene: TRBV7-2
CDR3nt: TGTGCCAGCAGCTTAATGGCGGGCACTGAAGCTTTCTTT
CDR3aa: CASSLMAGTEAFF

d_gene: TRBD1
abundance: -
j_gene: TRBJ2-5
v_gene: TRBV27
CDR3nt: TGTGCCAGCAGTCCTATAGGGACAGGGGAAGAGACCCAGTACTTC
CDR3aa: CASSPIGTGEETQYF

d_gene: -
abundance: -
j_gene: TRBJ1-3
v_gene: TRBV2
CDR3nt: TGTGCCAGCAGTTCCAGGAACGGAGGCTCTGGAAACACCATATATTTT
CDR3aa: CASSSRNGGSGNTIYF

d_gene: -
abundance: -
j_gene: TRBJ2-1
v_gene: TRBV5-4
CDR3nt: TGTGCCAGCAGCTTGGCTATAGCGGCCTCCTACAATGAGCAGTTCTTC
CDR3aa: CASSLAIAASYNEQFF

d_gene: -
abundance: -
j_gene: TRBJ2-1
v_gene: TRBV28
CDR3nt: TGTGCCAGCAGTCTGACAGGAGCTTGGAATGAGCAGTTCTTC
CDR3aa: CASSLTGAWNEQFF

d_gene: -
abundance: -
j_gene: TRBJ1-2
v_gene: TRBV28
CDR3nt: TGTGCCAGCAGTTTAACGGATGACTACTATGGCTACACCTTC
CDR3aa: CASSLTDDYYGYTF

d_gene: -
abundance: -
j_gene: TRBJ1-5
v_gene: TRBV11-3
CDR3nt: TGTGCCAGCAGCTTATCAGGGGACGGCCAGCCCCAGCATTTT
CDR3aa: CASSLSGDGQPQHF

d_gene: -
abundance: -
j_gene: TRBJ2-1
v_gene: TRBV13
CDR3nt: TGTGCCAGCAGTTCGACAGGGCGGGGGGCGATAGTTGAGCAGTTCTTC
CDR3aa: CASSSTGRGAIVEQFF

d_gene: TRBD1
abundance: -
j_gene: TRBJ2-7
v_gene: TRBV27
CDR3nt: TGTGCCAGCAGTCCCTATTGGACAGGGACCTACGAGCAGTACTTC
CDR3aa: CASSPYWTGTYEQYF

d_gene: -
abundance: -
j_gene: TRBJ1-5
v_gene: TRBV2
CDR3nt: TGTGCCAGCAGATTGCAGGGAGGTAGCAATCAGCCCCAGCATTTT
CDR3aa: CASRLQGGSNQPQHF

d_gene: TRBD1
abundance: -
j_gene: TRBJ2-5
v_gene: TRBV27
CDR3nt: TGTGCCAGCAGTCGTTCCGGGACAGGGGGGGGAGAGACCCAGTACTTC
CDR3aa: CASSRSGTGGGETQYF

d_gene: TRBD1
abundance: -
j_gene: TRBJ1-2
v_gene: TRBV28
CDR3nt: TGTGCCAGCAGTGCCCAGGACAGGGCTGCTGGCTACACCTTC
CDR3aa: CASSAQDRAAGYTF

d_gene: TRBD2
abundance: -
j_gene: TRBJ2-1
v_gene: TRBV24-1
CDR3nt: TGTGCCACCGCAAGACCAGCCCCGGGACTAGCGGCCGGTGAGCAGTTCTTC
CDR3aa: CATARPAPGLAAGEQFF

d_gene: TRBD1
abundance: -
j_gene: TRBJ2-3
v_gene: TRBV3-1/TRBV3-2
CDR3nt: TGTGCCAGCAGCCAAGACTGGGGGACAGGGGTAGATACGCAGTATTTT
CDR3aa: CASSQDWGTGVDTQYF

d_gene: -
abundance: -
j_gene: TRBJ1-5
v_gene: TRBV27
CDR3nt: TGTGCCAGCAGTTTTCAGGGAGGTCGGCCCCAGCATTTT
CDR3aa: CASSFQGGRPQHF

d_gene: -
abundance: -
j_gene: TRBJ2-7
v_gene: TRBV9
CDR3nt: TGTGCCAGCAGCCCCCGGGACACCTCCTACGAGCAGTACTTC
CDR3aa: CASSPRDTSYEQYF

d_gene: TRBD2
abundance: -
j_gene: TRBJ2-1
v_gene: TRBV11-1
CDR3nt: TGTGCCAGCAGCTTATTACCTAGCGGGGTATACAATGAGCAGTTCTTC
CDR3aa: CASSLLPSGVYNEQFF

d_gene: -
abundance: -
j_gene: TRBJ2-3
v_gene: TRBV2
CDR3nt: TGTGCCAGCAGTGAAGATCCCCCCGGGGGCACAGATACGCAGTATTTT
CDR3aa: CASSEDPPGGTDTQYF

d_gene: -
abundance: -
j_gene: TRBJ2-1
v_gene: TRBV10-3
CDR3nt: TGTGCCATCACCCGGACAGTAGGCAATGAGCAGTTCTTC
CDR3aa: CAITRTVGNEQFF

d_gene: -
abundance: -
j_gene: TRBJ1-4
v_gene: TRBV28
CDR3nt: TGTGCCAGCAGCGATTTCCCGACGACGGGTGAAAAACTGTTTTTT
CDR3aa: CASSDFPTTGEKLFF

d_gene: TRBD1
abundance: -
j_gene: TRBJ2-6
v_gene: TRBV7-2
CDR3nt: TGTGCCAGCAGCTTAGCGCTGGGACAGGGCTTCTCTGGGGCCAACGTCCTGACTTTC
CDR3aa: CASSLALGQGFSGANVLTF

d_gene: -
abundance: -
j_gene: TRBJ2-3
v_gene: TRBV19
CDR3nt: TGTGCCAGTAGTCCTGGCAGGACAGATACGCAGTATTTT
CDR3aa: CASSPGRTDTQYF

d_gene: TRBD2
abundance: once
j_gene: TRBJ2-1
v_gene: TRBV29-1
CDR3nt: TGCAGCGTCACCCAAGCGGGGCGCTCCTACAATGAGCAGTTCTTC
CDR3aa: CSVTQAGRSYNEQFF

d_gene: TRBD2
abundance: once
j_gene: TRBJ2-1
v_gene: TRBV7-9
CDR3nt: TGTGCCAGCAGCTTAGCGAGGGGGACTAGCGGGAGGATGTATGAGCAGTTCTTC
CDR3aa: CASSLARGTSGRMYEQFF

d_gene: TRBD1
abundance: -
j_gene: TRBJ2-5
v_gene: TRBV7-2
CDR3nt: TGTGCCAGCAGCTCCCGGACAGGGCGGGAGACCCAGTACTTC
CDR3aa: CASSSRTGRETQYF

d_gene: -
abundance: -
j_gene: TRBJ2-1
v_gene: TRBV3-1/TRBV3-2
CDR3nt: TGTGCCAGCAGCCTCGATCCGAGCTCCTACAATGAGCAGTTCTTC
CDR3aa: CASSLDPSSYNEQFF

d_gene: -
abundance: -
j_gene: TRBJ1-5
v_gene: TRBV30
CDR3nt: TGTGCCTGGAGCAGAGGCAGGGTCAATCAGCCCCAGCATTTT
CDR3aa: CAWSRGRVNQPQHF

d_gene: -
abundance: -
j_gene: TRBJ1-5
v_gene: TRBV19
CDR3nt: TGTGCCAGTACCCCCCAGCGTAGCAATCAGCCCCAGCATTTT
CDR3aa: CASTPQRSNQPQHF

d_gene: TRBD1
abundance: -
j_gene: TRBJ2-5
v_gene: TRBV3-1/TRBV3-2
CDR3nt: TGTGCCAGCCACCCGTGGACAGGGGGTTATGAGACCCAGTACTTC
CDR3aa: CASHPWTGGYETQYF

d_gene: -
abundance: -
j_gene: TRBJ1-3
v_gene: TRBV30
CDR3nt: TGTGCCTGGACCCGCCCGACGACAGGCTCTGGAAACACCATATATTTT
CDR3aa: CAWTRPTTGSGNTIYF

d_gene: TRBD1
abundance: -
j_gene: TRBJ1-1
v_gene: TRBV30
CDR3nt: TGTGCCTGGATGAGGGGGCACACTGAAGCTTTCTTT
CDR3aa: CAWMRGHTEAFF